Sequencing of this T cell receptor beta chain was carried out in a study of shared clonotypes between healthy human individuals. Study-level results: Sampling was confined to blood; repertoires within tissues likely differ.

Notes on this clone: Its antigen is still unknown.

Terminally differentiated effector memory CD45RA+ cells were excluded from the naive CD8 cells, which were CD45RO-negative and positively selected for CCR7. Clones were read by immunoSEQ multiplex PCR, and TCRdb kept only the in-frame ones, dropping some. The profile covers around 2.1 million clones, with about 93% appearing a single time and 1.5% to 2% taken by the ten largest. The CDR3 totals 13 residues. CDR1 and CDR2 (germline): MNHEY, SMNVEV (reference sequence). The germline V and J ends were trimmed by 6 bases and 8 bases, with 16 bases remaining between them. This chain uses TRBV27 with TRBJ1-1; D gene unclear. The sequence came from a man younger than 35 in good health. Some clones in this sample may be carry-over from other donors' samples. Specimen: naive CD8+ T cells from PBMCs. This chain's CDR3 is CASSDLNTEEAFF. DNA of the CDR3: TGTGCCAGCAGCGATCTGAACACTGAGGAAGCTTTCTTT.